The rows below give T cell receptor beta chains drawn from one sample of a study of cytomegalovirus exposure and HLA in healthy donors. Clones were sequenced by immunoSEQ multiplex PCR, and TCRdb holds only the in-frame ones, with some missing. The table lists about 240,000 clones, approximately 83% of them singletons. The sequencing sample was made of PBMCs. These receptors all come from a woman in her thirties in good health and CMV-seropositive. Both conserved end residues are part of each CDR3. Fields, in order: CDR3 DNA, CDR3 protein, J gene, V gene, D gene, clone size. The D gene is left open where the match is weak. Part of the rows lack a size; the others show once, few, many or a class for expanded clones.

TGTGCCAGTAGCCCTAGAGGTCGTGGCACACTTCTCGGAGAAAACACCATATATTTT	CASSPRGRGTLLGENTIYF	TRBJ1-3	TRBV19	.	.
TGTGCCAGTCATACAGGGGTTTCGGCCGAGACCCAGTACTTC	CASHTGVSAETQYF	TRBJ2-5	TRBV19	TRBD1	.
TGTGCCAGCAGCTCGGACAGGTTAAACATTCAGTACTTC	CASSSDRLNIQYF	TRBJ2-4	TRBV5-4	TRBD1	once
TGTGCCAGCAGCTTCGACAGGGACGAGCAGTACTTC	CASSFDRDEQYF	TRBJ2-7	TRBV7-9	TRBD1	.
TGCGCCAGCAGCTTGATGACAGGAACCTACAATGAGCAGTTCTTC	CASSLMTGTYNEQFF	TRBJ2-1	TRBV5-1	.	.
TGTGCCAGTAGTATTAGACAGGACTACGAGCAGTACTTC	CASSIRQDYEQYF	TRBJ2-7	TRBV19	.	.
TGTGCCAGCCACGCCGGGACAGGGGCCTACGAGCAGTACTTC	CASHAGTGAYEQYF	TRBJ2-7	TRBV18	TRBD1	.
TGTGCTAGTGGTTTGGTACTGGTCGGCGGGGAGCTGTTTTTT	CASGLVLVGGELFF	TRBJ2-2	TRBV12-5	.	.
TGTGCCAGCAGCTTGGACAGGGACTACGAGCAGTACTTC	CASSLDRDYEQYF	TRBJ2-7	TRBV5-4	.	.
TGTGCCAGCAGCCAAGCTTTCTGGGGGGACAGGATTAACTATGGCTACACCTTC	CASSQAFWGDRINYGYTF	TRBJ1-2	TRBV14	TRBD1	once
TGTGCCAGCAGCTTGGAAGGAGGGGAGGTCACAGATACGCAGTATTTT	CASSLEGGEVTDTQYF	TRBJ2-3	TRBV5-8	.	.
TGTGCCAGCAGCTTAAACCAGGCACAGCCCCAGCATTTT	CASSLNQAQPQHF	TRBJ1-5	TRBV11-3	.	.
TGTGCCAGCAGCTTAGATGGACTCTACGGGCAGTACTTC	CASSLDGLYGQYF	TRBJ2-7	TRBV11-2	.	.
TGTGCCATCCAGGGCAGGGGGGACGGGGAGCTGTTTTTT	CAIQGRGDGELFF	TRBJ2-2	TRBV10-3	.	.
TGTGCCAGTAGTATCATCACAGGGATTGGTGAAAAACTGTTTTTT	CASSIITGIGEKLFF	TRBJ1-4	TRBV19	.	.
TGTGCCAGCAGGGGAGGAGGGGGCACCGGGTCGGCTAACTATGGCTACACCTTC	CASRGGGGTGSANYGYTF	TRBJ1-2	TRBV28	TRBD1	.
TGTGCCAGTAGTCGATGGGGCGACGGAAACACCATATATTTT	CASSRWGDGNTIYF	TRBJ1-3	TRBV19	.	.
TGTGCCACCAGCGGAAGACAGGCGCTGGGCGAAAAACTGTTTTTT	CATSGRQALGEKLFF	TRBJ1-4	TRBV15	.	.
TGTGCCACCAGCAGAGATCCCGAGGGTAGCGGGCCCGGGAGTGAGCAGTTCTTC	CATSRDPEGSGPGSEQFF	TRBJ2-1	TRBV15	TRBD2	.
TGTGCCTGGAGCTCCAGCACAGATACGCAGTATTTT	CAWSSSTDTQYF	TRBJ2-3	TRBV30	.	.
TGTGCCAGCAGTAACGCGGCGGCAGGGGGAGGATACGAGCAGTACTTC	CASSNAAAGGGYEQYF	TRBJ2-7	TRBV28	.	.
TGCGCCAGCAGCCAAGTAGGGACAGGGGCTGAAGCTTTCTTT	CASSQVGTGAEAFF	TRBJ1-1	TRBV4-1	TRBD1	.
TGTGCCAGCAGTTTAGCGGGACTACCCGGGGCGTACGAGCAGTACTTC	CASSLAGLPGAYEQYF	TRBJ2-7	TRBV27	TRBD2	.
TGCGCCAGCAGCCCGGGACTAGCGATTAGCTCCTACGAGCAGTACTTC	CASSPGLAISSYEQYF	TRBJ2-7	TRBV10-2	TRBD2	.
TGCGCCAGCAGCTCACTAGCGAATTACGAAGAGCAGTACTTC	CASSSLANYEEQYF	TRBJ2-7	TRBV5-1	TRBD2	few
TGTGCCAGCGGTGGACAGATGAACACTGAAGCTTTCTTT	CASGGQMNTEAFF	TRBJ1-1	TRBV9	.	.
TGTGCCAGCAGCGTAGATCGGACACCGAACTATGGCTACACCTTC	CASSVDRTPNYGYTF	TRBJ1-2	TRBV9	.	.
TGCAGCGTTGAAGATGGGGGGGGTAGCGAGCAGTACTTC	CSVEDGGGSEQYF	TRBJ2-7	TRBV29-1	TRBD2	.
TGTGCCAGCAGCTTCCAGGGGGCCGGGAATGGCTACACCTTC	CASSFQGAGNGYTF	TRBJ1-2	TRBV13	TRBD1	.
TGTGCCAGCAGTTATGGCAGGCTACAGCCCCAGCATTTT	CASSYGRLQPQHF	TRBJ1-5	TRBV6-5	.	.
TGTGCCAGCTCACCGGACAGGGGGTCGGTTGGCTACACCTTC	CASSPDRGSVGYTF	TRBJ1-2	TRBV18	TRBD1	.
TGTGCCAGTAGTAGCGACAGGGTGAACACTGAAGCTTTCTTT	CASSSDRVNTEAFF	TRBJ1-1	TRBV19	TRBD1	.
TGTGCCAGCAGCCTCGGACAGGGTGCTTACAATGAGCAGTTCTTC	CASSLGQGAYNEQFF	TRBJ2-1	TRBV13	TRBD1	.
TGCGCCAGCAGCCTAGCGGGAGGTGATACGCAGTATTTT	CASSLAGGDTQYF	TRBJ2-3	TRBV10-1	TRBD2	.
TGTGCCTGGAGTGTAGATCGGTTCTCTGGAAACACCATATATTTT	CAWSVDRFSGNTIYF	TRBJ1-3	TRBV30	.	.
TGTGCCAGCAGCTCACAGGGCTGGAACACTGAAGCTTTCTTT	CASSSQGWNTEAFF	TRBJ1-1	TRBV7-3	.	few
TGCAGCGTTGACAGGGAGGGACCCTACGAGCAGTACTTC	CSVDREGPYEQYF	TRBJ2-7	TRBV29-1	TRBD2	.
TGTGCCAGCAGCGGGGGGGCAGGGGGTGGGTCAGGTGAAGCTTTCTTT	CASSGGAGGGSGEAFF	TRBJ1-1	TRBV2	TRBD1	once
TGTGCCTGGCCCGATGGCTACACCTTC	CAWPDGYTF	TRBJ1-2	TRBV30	.	.
TGCGCCAGCAGTGACCCCGGGACTAGCGGACAAGAGACCCAGTACTTC	CASSDPGTSGQETQYF	TRBJ2-5	TRBV10-1	TRBD2	.
TGTGCCAGCAGCTTAGAACTGGGCACAGATACGCAGTATTTT	CASSLELGTDTQYF	TRBJ2-3	TRBV13	.	.
TGTGCCTGGGAGAGGGGTGACACGCGGGGAGATACGCAGTATTTT	CAWERGDTRGDTQYF	TRBJ2-3	TRBV30	.	.
TGCAGTGCTAGGCGGGGCTACGAGCAGTACTTC	CSARRGYEQYF	TRBJ2-7	TRBV20-1	.	few
TGTGCCAGCAGTTCTACAGGGATGTACACTGAAGCTTTCTTT	CASSSTGMYTEAFF	TRBJ1-1	TRBV27	.	.
TGTGCCAGCAGCTTGCCGGACACACCCTACGAGCAGTACTTC	CASSLPDTPYEQYF	TRBJ2-7	TRBV5-4	.	.
TGCGCCAGCAGCCAAGTTAAGGGGCTGAACACTGAAGCTTTCTTT	CASSQVKGLNTEAFF	TRBJ1-1	TRBV4-1	.	.
TGCGCCAGCAGCTTGGATCCGGGAAACTATGGCTACACCTTC	CASSLDPGNYGYTF	TRBJ1-2	TRBV5-1	.	.
TGTGCCAGCAGAACCGGGCTAGCGGGAAATGAGCAGTACTTC	CASRTGLAGNEQYF	TRBJ2-7	TRBV6-1	TRBD2	.
TGTGCCAGCAACCAGGGGGTACCCTACGAGCAGTACTTC	CASNQGVPYEQYF	TRBJ2-7	TRBV6-1	TRBD1	once
TGTGCCAGCAGCTCCTCGGACAGCCGAGACACTGAAGCTTTCTTT	CASSSSDSRDTEAFF	TRBJ1-1	TRBV7-9	.	.